This T cell receptor (beta chain) was sequenced during a study of blood T cell repertoires in COVID-19. About the research overall: Specimens from acute and convalescent COVID-19 originated in the United States, Italy and Spain. Sample material is recorded as cDNA or gDNA derived from T cells, B-cell-depleted T cells, or PBMCs.

CDR3 length: 14 residues. The V gene end was trimmed by 5 bases and the J gene end by 5 bases; junction bases not matched to a gene: 3. Looked up from germline, CDR1 is MDHEN and CDR2 is SYDVKM. Method: immunoSEQ multiplex PCR; TCRdb's copy keeps in-frame clones and lacks some. This sample yields a few hundred thousand clones, of which about 90% are seen a single time; less than 2% belongs to the top ten. Those who participated ranged in age from about 18 to 89 years and resided in 20 to 30 US areas. Cohort placement rested on clinical history that participants reported themselves. Of note for this clone: Other DNA sequences in this specimen translate into the identical CDR3.

Sequenced sample: PBMCs or T cells enriched from blood (not recorded which). This chain joins TRBV28 and TRBJ2-1; 10 nucleotides align to TRBD2. This clonotype originated in a woman aged 18 to 35 with acute COVID-19. For the CDR3, the DNA is TGTGCCAGCAGTCTAGCGGGAGCCGACAATGAGCAGTTCTTC. It translates to CASSLAGADNEQFF.